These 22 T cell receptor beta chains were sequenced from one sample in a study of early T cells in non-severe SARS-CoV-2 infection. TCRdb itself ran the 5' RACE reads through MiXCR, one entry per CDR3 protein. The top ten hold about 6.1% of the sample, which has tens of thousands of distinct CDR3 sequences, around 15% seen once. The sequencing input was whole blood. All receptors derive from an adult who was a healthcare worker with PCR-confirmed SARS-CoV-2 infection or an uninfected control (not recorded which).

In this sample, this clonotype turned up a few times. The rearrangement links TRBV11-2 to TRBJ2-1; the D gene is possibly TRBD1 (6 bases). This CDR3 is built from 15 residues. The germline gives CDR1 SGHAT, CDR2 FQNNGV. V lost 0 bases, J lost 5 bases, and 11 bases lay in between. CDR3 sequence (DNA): TGTGCCAGCAGCTTAGATCCCAGGACAGACAATGAGCAGTTCTTC. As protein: CASSLDPRTDNEQFF.

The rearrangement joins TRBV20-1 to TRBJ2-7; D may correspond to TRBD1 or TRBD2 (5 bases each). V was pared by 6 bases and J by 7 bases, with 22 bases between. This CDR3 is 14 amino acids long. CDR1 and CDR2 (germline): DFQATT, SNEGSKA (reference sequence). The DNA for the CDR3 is TGCAGTGCCCCAAGGCGGCAGGGAGTTGGTGAGCAGTACTTC. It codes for CSAPRRQGVGEQYF.

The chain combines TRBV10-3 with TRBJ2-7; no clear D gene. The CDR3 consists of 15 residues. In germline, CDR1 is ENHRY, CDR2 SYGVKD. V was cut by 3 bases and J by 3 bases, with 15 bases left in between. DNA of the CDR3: TGTGCCATCAGTGAATTTGGCCTGGCGGTCTACGAGCAGTACTTC. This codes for CAISEFGLAVYEQYF.

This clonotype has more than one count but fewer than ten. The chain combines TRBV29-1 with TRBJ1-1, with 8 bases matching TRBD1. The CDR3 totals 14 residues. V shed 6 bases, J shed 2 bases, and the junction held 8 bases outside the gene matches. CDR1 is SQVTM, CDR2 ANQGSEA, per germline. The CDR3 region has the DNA TGCAGCGTCCCCCGGGACAGGTACAACACTGAAGCTTTCTTT. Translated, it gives CSVPRDRYNTEAFF.

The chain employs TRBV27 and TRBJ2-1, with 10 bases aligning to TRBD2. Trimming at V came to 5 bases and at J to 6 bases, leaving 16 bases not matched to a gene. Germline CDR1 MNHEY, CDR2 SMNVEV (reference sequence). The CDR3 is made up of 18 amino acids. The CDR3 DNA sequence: TGTGCCAGCAGTCAACGGGCAGCGGGGGGGCAAGGGAGCAATGAGCAGTTCTTC. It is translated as CASSQRAAGGQGSNEQFF.

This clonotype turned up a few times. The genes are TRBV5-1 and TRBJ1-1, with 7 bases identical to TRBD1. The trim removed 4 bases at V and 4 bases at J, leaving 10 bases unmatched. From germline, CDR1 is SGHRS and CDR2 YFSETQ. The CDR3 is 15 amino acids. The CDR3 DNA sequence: TGCGCCAGCAGCCTCTCAGGAGGGGGCTTCACTGAAGCTTTCTTT. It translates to CASSLSGGGFTEAFF.

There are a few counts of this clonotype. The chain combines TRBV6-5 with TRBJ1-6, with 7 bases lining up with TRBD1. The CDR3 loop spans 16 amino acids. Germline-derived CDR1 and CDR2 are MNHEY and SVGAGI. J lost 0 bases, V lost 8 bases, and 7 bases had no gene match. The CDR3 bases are TGTGCCAGCGGTACAGGGGAAAGCTCCTATAATTCACCCCTCCACTTT. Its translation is CASGTGESSYNSPLHF.

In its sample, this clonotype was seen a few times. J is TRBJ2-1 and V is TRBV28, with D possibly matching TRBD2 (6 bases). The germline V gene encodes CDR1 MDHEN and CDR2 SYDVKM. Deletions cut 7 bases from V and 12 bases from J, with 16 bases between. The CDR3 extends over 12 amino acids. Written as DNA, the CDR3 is TGTGCCAGCATCCAGTCGGAGGGACGGCAGTTCTTC. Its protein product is CASIQSEGRQFF.

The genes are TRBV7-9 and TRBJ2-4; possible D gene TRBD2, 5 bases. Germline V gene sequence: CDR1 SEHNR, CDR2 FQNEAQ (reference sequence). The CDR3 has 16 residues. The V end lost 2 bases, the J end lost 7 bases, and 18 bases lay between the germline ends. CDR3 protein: CASSLLESSSKNIQYF. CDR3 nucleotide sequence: TGTGCCAGCAGCTTACTGGAGTCCTCTAGCAAGAACATTCAGTACTTC.

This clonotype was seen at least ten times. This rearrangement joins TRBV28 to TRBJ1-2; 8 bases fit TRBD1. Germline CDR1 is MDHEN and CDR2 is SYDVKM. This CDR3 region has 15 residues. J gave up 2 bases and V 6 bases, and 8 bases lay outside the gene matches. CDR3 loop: CASSPSDRENYGYTF. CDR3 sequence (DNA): TGTGCCAGCAGCCCCTCGGACAGGGAGAACTATGGCTACACCTTC.

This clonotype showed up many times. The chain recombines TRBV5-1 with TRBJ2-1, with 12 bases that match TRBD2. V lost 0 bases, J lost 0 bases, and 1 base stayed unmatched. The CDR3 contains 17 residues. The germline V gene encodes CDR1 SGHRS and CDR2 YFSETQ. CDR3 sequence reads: CASSLGLAGVSYNEQFF. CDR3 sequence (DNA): TGCGCCAGCAGCTTGGGACTAGCGGGGGTCTCCTACAATGAGCAGTTCTTC.

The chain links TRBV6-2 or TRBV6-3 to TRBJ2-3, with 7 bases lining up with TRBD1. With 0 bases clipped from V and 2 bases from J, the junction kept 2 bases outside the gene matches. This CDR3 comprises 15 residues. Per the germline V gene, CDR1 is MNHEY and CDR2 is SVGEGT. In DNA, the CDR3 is TGTGCCAGCAGTTACTCGACAGGGACCACAGATACGCAGTATTTT. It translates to CASSYSTGTTDTQYF.

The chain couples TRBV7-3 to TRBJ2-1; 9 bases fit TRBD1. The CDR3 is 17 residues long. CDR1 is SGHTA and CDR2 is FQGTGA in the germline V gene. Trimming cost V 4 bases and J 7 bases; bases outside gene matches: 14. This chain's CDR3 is CASSSTRPGQGSNEQFF. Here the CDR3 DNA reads TGTGCCAGCAGCTCCACCCGACCGGGACAGGGATCGAATGAGCAGTTCTTC.

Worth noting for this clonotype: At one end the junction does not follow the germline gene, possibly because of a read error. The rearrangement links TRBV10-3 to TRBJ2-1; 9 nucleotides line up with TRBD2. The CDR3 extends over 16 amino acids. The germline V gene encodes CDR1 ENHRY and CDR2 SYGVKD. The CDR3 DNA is TGTGTCATCAGTGACCCTACTAGCGGGTCCTACAATGAGCAGTTCTTC. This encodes CVISDPTSGSYNEQFF.

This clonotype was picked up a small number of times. CDR3 DNA sequence: TGCGCCAGCAGCCAAGGGAGGAACTATAATTCACCCCTCCACTTT. This gives the protein CASSQGRNYNSPLHF. V usage is TRBV4-1 and J usage is TRBJ1-6, with no clear D. V lost 1 base to trimming and J lost 3 bases, with 7 bases between them. Germline V gene lookup returns CDR1 MGHRA and CDR2 YSYEKL. The CDR3 contains 15 residues.

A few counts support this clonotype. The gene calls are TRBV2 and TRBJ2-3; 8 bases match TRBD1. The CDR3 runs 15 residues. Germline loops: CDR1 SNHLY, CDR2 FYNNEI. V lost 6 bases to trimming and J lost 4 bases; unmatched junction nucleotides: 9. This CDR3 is CASSLDRAGADTQYF. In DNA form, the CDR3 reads TGTGCCAGCAGCCTGGACAGGGCTGGGGCAGATACGCAGTATTTT.

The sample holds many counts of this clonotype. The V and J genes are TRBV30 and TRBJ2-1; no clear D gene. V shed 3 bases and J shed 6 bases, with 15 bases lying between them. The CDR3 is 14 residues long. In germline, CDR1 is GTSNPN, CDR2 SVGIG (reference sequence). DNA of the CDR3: TGTGCCTGGAGATCAAGTGGGATCATCAATGAGCAGTTCTTC. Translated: CAWRSSGIINEQFF.

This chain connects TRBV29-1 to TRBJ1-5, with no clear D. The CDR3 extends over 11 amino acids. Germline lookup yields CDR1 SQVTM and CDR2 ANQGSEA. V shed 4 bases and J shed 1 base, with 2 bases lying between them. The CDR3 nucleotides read TGCAGCGTTGGCAGCAATCAGCCCCAGCATTTT. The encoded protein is CSVGSNQPQHF.

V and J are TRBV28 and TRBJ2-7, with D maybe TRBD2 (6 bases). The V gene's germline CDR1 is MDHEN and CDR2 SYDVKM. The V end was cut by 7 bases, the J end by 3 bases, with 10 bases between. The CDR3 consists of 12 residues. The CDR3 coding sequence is TGTGCCAGCACCGCCGGGGGCTACGAGCAGTACTTC. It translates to CASTAGGYEQYF. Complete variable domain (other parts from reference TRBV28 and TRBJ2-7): DVKVTQSSRYLVKRTGEKVFLECVQDMDHENMFWYRQDPGLGLRLIYFSYDVKMKEKGDIPEGYSVSREKKERFSLILESASTNQTSMYLCASTAGGYEQYFGPGTRLTVT.

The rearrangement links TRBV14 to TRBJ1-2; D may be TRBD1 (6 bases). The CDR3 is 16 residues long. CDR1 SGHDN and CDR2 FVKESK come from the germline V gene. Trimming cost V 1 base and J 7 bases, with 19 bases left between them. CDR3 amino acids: CASSQGWQGPTSGYTF. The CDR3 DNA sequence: TGTGCCAGCAGCCAAGGTTGGCAGGGGCCCACGAGTGGCTACACCTTC.

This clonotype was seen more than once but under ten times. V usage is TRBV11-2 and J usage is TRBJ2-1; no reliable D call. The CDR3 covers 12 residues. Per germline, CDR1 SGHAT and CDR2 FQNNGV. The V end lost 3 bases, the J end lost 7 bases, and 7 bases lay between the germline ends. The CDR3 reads CASSFQANEQFF. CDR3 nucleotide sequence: TGTGCCAGCAGCTTTCAGGCGAATGAGCAGTTCTTC.

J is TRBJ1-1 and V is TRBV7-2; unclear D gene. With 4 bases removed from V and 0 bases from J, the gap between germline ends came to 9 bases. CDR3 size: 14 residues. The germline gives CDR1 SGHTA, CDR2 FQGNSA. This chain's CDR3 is CASSSRSLNTEAFF. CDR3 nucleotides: TGTGCCAGCAGCTCCCGGAGTCTGAACACTGAAGCTTTCTTT.